The 11 T cell receptor beta chains below were found in one sample sequenced in a study of blood T cell repertoires in COVID-19. Assay used: immunoSEQ multiplex PCR; TCRdb lists only in-frame clones, some missing. The sample contains 150,000 or so clones, more than 75% of which appear only once. The sample was peripheral blood. The receptor source for this set is a woman aged 45-65 years with COVID-19, enrolled during active disease.

V is TRBV4-1 and J is TRBJ2-1, with 10 bases identical to TRBD2. J gave up 2 bases and V 4 bases, and 5 bases lay outside the gene matches. The germline CDR1 and CDR2 sequences are MGHRA and YSYEKL. CDR3 length: 16 residues. CDR3 nucleotides: TGCGCCAGCAGCCCCACTAGCGGGGCGACCTACAATGAGCAGTTCTTC. It is translated as CASSPTSGATYNEQFF.

The chain is built from TRBV19 and TRBJ1-2; the match to TRBD1 covers 10 bases. The germline CDR1 and CDR2 sequences are LNHDA and SQIVND (reference sequence). Trimming cost V 6 bases and J 4 bases; bases outside gene matches: 2. There are 13 residues in the CDR3. The CDR3 DNA reads TGTGCCAGTAGAGGGACAGGGGTCTATGGCTACACCTTC. Encoded protein: CASRGTGVYGYTF.

The rearrangement joins TRBV4-2 to TRBJ2-3; TRBD1 matches at 9 bases. V trimming: 0 bases; J trimming: 1 base; junction bases outside the gene matches: 2. The CDR3 sequence is 16 residues long. CDR1 is LGHNA and CDR2 is YNFKEQ in the germline V gene. In nucleotides, the CDR3 is TGTGCCAGCAGCCAAGATGGGGACAGGGGCACAGATACGCAGTATTTT. Protein sequence: CASSQDGDRGTDTQYF.

The chain couples TRBV28 to TRBJ2-3; a weak D match, TRBD1 (6 bases). The CDR3 is 16 residues long. Germline lookup yields CDR1 MDHEN and CDR2 SYDVKM. V lost 3 bases to trimming and J lost 5 bases, with 18 bases between them. The CDR3 reads CASSFDLSQGRDTQYF. DNA for the CDR3: TGTGCCAGCAGTTTTGATTTGTCTCAGGGGAGAGATACGCAGTATTTT.

This sequence joins TRBV6-5 and TRBJ1-2; tentative D call: TRBD1 (5 bases). This CDR3 is 15 amino acids long. Germline loops: CDR1 MNHEY, CDR2 SVGAGI. V lost 7 bases to trimming and J lost 1 base, with 16 bases between them. The CDR3 DNA follows: TGTGCCAGCAAGAGTCCGGGACTGATTAACTATGGCTACACCTTC. The encoded protein is CASKSPGLINYGYTF.

V gene TRBV5-4 combines with J gene TRBJ1-2, with TRBD1 identical over 10 bases. Germline values: CDR1 SGHNT, CDR2 YYREEE (reference sequence). This CDR3 is 14 amino acids long. V lost 2 bases to trimming and J lost 6 bases; unmatched junction nucleotides: 4. DNA for the CDR3: TGTGCCAGCAGCTTATCGGGACAGGGGAATGGCTACACCTTC. Its translation is CASSLSGQGNGYTF.

The V call is TRBV21-1, the J call TRBJ1-5; TRBD1 is the table's D call, not checked against the DNA. TRBV21-1 is a pseudogene. The CDR3 runs 16 residues. The CDR3 loop is CASSLDRGRGNQPQHF. In DNA form, the CDR3 reads TGTGCCAGCAGCTTGGACAGGGGGCGCGGGAATCAGCCCCAGCATTTT.

This chain links TRBV5-4 with TRBJ2-2, with D maybe TRBD1 (5 bases). Looked up from germline, CDR1 is SGHNT and CDR2 is YYREEE (reference sequence). CDR3 size: 17 residues. Trimming left V 1 base short and J 5 bases short, with 18 bases between. The chain's CDR3 is CASSLLAGKRRTGELFF. CDR3 DNA sequence: TGTGCCAGCAGCTTGTTAGCAGGGAAAAGAAGGACCGGGGAGCTGTTTTTT.

This chain joins TRBV2 and TRBJ2-3, with 11 bases lining up with TRBD1. The CDR3 is 14 amino acids. The trim removed 8 bases at V and 5 bases at J, leaving 6 bases unmatched. Germline V lookup: CDR1 SNHLY, CDR2 FYNNEI. In DNA, the CDR3 is TGTGCCAGCCCGGGACAGGGGGTTGTAGATACGCAGTATTTT. It yields the protein CASPGQGVVDTQYF.

The J gene is TRBJ2-5, the V gene TRBV7-2; no clear D. Germline CDR1 SGHTA, CDR2 FQGNSA. This CDR3 is built from 13 residues. V gave up 6 bases and J gave up 5 bases, with 13 bases separating them. This CDR3 is CASSSRSRETQYF. The DNA for the CDR3 is TGTGCCAGCAGTTCTAGGTCCCGGGAGACCCAGTACTTC.

The CDR3 here is CATSGRDRGSPTWFNNSPLHF. The CDR3 DNA sequence: TGTGCCACCAGTGGTAGGGACAGGGGATCTCCCACGTGGTTTAATAATTCACCCCTCCACTTT. V gene TRBV24-1 combines with J gene TRBJ1-6, with 10 bases matching TRBD1. This CDR3 is 21 amino acids long. V lost 5 bases and J lost 5; bases outside the gene matches: 20. The germline gives CDR1 KGHDR, CDR2 SFDVKD.